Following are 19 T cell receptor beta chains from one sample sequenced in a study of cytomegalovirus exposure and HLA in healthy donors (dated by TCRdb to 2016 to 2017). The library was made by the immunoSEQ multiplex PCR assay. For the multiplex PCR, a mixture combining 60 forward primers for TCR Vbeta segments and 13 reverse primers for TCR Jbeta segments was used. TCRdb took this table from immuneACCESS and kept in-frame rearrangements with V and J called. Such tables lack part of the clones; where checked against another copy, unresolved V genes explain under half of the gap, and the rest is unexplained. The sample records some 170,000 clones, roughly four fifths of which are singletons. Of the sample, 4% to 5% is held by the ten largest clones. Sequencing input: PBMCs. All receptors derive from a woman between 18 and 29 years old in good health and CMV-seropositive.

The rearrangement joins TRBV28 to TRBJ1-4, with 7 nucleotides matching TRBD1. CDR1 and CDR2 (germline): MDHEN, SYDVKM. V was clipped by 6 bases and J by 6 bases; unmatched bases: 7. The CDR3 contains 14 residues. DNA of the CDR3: TGTGCCAGCAGCCTGAAGGGGGCCGATGAAAAACTGTTTTTT. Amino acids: CASSLKGADEKLFF. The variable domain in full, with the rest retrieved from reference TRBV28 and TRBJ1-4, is DVKVTQSSRYLVKRTGEKVFLECVQDMDHENMFWYRQDPGLGLRLIYFSYDVKMKEKGDIPEGYSVSREKKERFSLILESASTNQTSMYLCASSLKGADEKLFFGSGTQLSVL.

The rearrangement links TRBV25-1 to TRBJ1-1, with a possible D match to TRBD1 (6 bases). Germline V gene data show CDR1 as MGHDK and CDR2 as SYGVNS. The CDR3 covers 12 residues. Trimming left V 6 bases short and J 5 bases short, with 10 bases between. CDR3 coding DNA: TGTGCCAGCAGGCAGGGGCTGACTGAAGCTTTCTTT. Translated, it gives CASRQGLTEAFF.

CDR3 DNA sequence: TGTGCCAGCAGCTTAGCAGGGGAGAGCTCCTATAATTCACCCCTCCACTTT. It is translated as CASSLAGESSYNSPLHF. J is TRBJ1-6 and V is TRBV12-1; the table's D call, TRBD1, was not checked against the DNA. TRBV12-1 represents a pseudogene. The CDR3 sequence is 17 residues long.

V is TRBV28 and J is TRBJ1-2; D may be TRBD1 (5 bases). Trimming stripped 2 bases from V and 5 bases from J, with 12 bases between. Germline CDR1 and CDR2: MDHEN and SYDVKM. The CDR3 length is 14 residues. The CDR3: CASSLVDSQYGYTF. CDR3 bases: TGTGCCAGCAGTTTAGTCGACAGCCAGTATGGCTACACCTTC.

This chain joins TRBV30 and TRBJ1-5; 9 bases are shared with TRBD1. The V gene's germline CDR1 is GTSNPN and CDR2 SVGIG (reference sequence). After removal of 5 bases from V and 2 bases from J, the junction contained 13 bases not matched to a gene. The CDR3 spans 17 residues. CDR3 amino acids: CAWSRDRASKGNQPQHF. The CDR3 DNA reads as TGTGCCTGGTCCCGGGACAGGGCGTCTAAGGGCAATCAGCCCCAGCATTTT.

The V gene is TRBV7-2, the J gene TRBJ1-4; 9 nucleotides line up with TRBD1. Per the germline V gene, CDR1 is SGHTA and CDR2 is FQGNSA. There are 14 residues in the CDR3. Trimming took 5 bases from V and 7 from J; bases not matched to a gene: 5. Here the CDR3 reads CASSGTGRGEKLFF. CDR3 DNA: TGTGCCAGCAGCGGGACAGGGCGGGGTGAAAAACTGTTTTTT.

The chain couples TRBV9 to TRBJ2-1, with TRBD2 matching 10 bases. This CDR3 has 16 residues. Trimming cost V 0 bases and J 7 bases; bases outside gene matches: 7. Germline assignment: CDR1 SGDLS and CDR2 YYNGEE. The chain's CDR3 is CASSVVTSGALNEQFF. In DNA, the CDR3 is TGTGCCAGCAGCGTAGTAACTAGCGGGGCCCTAAATGAGCAGTTCTTC.

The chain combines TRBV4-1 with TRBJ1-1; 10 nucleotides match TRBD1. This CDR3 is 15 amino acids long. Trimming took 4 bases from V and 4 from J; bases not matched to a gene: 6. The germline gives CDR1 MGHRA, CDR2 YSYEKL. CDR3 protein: CASSPRDRGLTEAFF. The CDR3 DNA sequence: TGCGCCAGCAGCCCCCGGGACAGGGGCCTCACTGAAGCTTTCTTT.

CDR3 amino acids: CASSLSGGDSGELFF. CDR3 bases: TGTGCCAGCAGCTTATCCGGGGGGGATTCCGGGGAGCTGTTTTTT. This chain connects TRBV7-3 to TRBJ2-2; TRBD2 aligns across 8 bases. This CDR3 comprises 15 residues. Per germline, CDR1 SGHTA and CDR2 FQGTGA. V shed 2 bases and J 6 bases; nucleotides not matched to a gene: 5.

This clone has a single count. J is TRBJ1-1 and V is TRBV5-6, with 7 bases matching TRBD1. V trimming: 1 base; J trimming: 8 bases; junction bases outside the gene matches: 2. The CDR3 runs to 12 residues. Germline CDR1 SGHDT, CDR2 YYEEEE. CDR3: CASSLPGQEAFF. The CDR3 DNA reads TGTGCCAGCAGCTTGCCGGGACAGGAAGCTTTCTTT.

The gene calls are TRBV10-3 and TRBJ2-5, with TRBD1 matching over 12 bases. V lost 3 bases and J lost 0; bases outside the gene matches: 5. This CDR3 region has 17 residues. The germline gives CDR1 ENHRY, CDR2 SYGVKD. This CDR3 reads CAISDRDRGRDQETQYF. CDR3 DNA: TGTGCCATCAGTGACCGGGACAGGGGGCGCGACCAAGAGACCCAGTACTTC.

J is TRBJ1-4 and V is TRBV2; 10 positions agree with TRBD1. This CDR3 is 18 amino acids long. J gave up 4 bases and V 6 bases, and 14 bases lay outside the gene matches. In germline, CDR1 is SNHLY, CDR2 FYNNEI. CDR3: CASSPKGTGVAHNEKLFF. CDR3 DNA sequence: TGTGCCAGCAGCCCCAAAGGGACAGGGGTCGCTCATAATGAAAAACTGTTTTTT.

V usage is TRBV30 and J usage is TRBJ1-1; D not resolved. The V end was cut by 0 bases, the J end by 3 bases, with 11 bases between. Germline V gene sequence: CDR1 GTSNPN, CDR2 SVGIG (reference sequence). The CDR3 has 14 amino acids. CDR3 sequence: CAWSVSPADTEAFF. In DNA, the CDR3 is TGTGCCTGGAGTGTAAGTCCTGCGGACACTGAAGCTTTCTTT.

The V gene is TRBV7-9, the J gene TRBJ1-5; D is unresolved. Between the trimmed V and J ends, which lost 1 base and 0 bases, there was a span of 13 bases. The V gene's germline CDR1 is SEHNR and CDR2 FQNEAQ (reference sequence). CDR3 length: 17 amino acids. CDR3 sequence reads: CASSLGTLAYSNQPQHF. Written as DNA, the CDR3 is TGTGCCAGCAGCTTAGGGACTCTGGCCTATAGCAATCAGCCCCAGCATTTT.

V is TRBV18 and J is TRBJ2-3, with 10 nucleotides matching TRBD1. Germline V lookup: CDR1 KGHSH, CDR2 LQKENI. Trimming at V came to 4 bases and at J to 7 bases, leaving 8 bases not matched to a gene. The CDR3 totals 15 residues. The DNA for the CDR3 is TGTGCCAGCTCACTCGACAGGGGGCCTATTCATACGCAGTATTTT. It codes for CASSLDRGPIHTQYF. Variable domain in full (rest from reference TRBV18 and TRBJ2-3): NAGVMQNPRHLVRRRGQEARLRCSPMKGHSHVYWYRQLPEEGLKFMVYLQKENIIDESGMPKERFSAEFPKEGPSILRIQQVVRGDSAAYFCASSLDRGPIHTQYFGPGTRLTVL.

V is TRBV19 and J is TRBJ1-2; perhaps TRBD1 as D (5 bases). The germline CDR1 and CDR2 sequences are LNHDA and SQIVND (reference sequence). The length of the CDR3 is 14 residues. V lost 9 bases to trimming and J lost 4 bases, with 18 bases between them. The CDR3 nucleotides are TGTGCCAGCGGAACGCAGGGCGTGGGCTATGGCTACACCTTC. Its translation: CASGTQGVGYGYTF.

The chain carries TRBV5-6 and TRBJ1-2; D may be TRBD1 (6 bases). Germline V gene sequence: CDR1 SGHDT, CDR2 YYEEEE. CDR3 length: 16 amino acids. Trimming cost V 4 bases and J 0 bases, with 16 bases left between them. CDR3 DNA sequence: TGTGCCAGCAGCACCCACGGGTGGGGGCCTAACTATGGCTACACCTTC. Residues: CASSTHGWGPNYGYTF.

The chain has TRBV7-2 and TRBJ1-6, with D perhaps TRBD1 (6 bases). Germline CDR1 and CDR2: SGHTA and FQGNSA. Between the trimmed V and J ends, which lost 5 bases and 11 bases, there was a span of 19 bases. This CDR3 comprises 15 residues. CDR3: CASSLTGLGVAPLHF. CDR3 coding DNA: TGTGCCAGCAGCCTAACAGGGCTCGGGGTTGCACCCCTCCACTTT.

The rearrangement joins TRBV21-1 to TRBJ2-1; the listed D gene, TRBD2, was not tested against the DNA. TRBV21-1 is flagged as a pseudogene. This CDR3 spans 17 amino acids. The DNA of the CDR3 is TGTGCCAGCAGCAAGGGCGGGGGGGCCTGGGCCTACAATGAGCAGTTCTTC. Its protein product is CASSKGGGAWAYNEQFF.